This T cell receptor beta chain was obtained from a study of shared clonotypes between healthy human individuals. Broader study findings: Generally, naive subsets (rather than memory subsets) showed larger estimated richness. Sharing across a few donors was seen in 4.5% to 5.5% of naive CD4 clonotypes.

Naive CD8 cells were CD45RO-negative, positively selected for CCR7, excluding terminally differentiated effector memory CD45RA+ cells. All donors were healthy HIV-negative adults lacking recent acute infections or vaccinations. The assay was run at deep level. Sequencing was performed with immunoSEQ multiplex PCR; in TCRdb, only in-frame clones are kept and a portion is missing. This table has over 2,000,000 clones, 93% appearing once. This CDR3 region has 17 residues. Germline values: CDR1 SGHTA, CDR2 FQGNSA. V shed 5 bases and J 4 bases; nucleotides not matched to a gene: 13. Remarks on this clone: Its antigen is unidentified.

This chain links TRBV7-2 with TRBJ2-7; 11 nucleotides align to TRBD2. This TCR was sampled from a man aged 18 to 30 in good health. Some clones in this sample may be carry-over from other donors' samples. Sequenced sample: naive CD8+ T cells from PBMCs. The CDR3 DNA is TGTGCCAGCAGCCTTTCACCGGGACTAGCGGCTTCTTACGAGCAGTACTTC. This codes for CASSLSPGLAASYEQYF. Filled out from reference TRBV7-2 and TRBJ2-7, the complete variable domain reads GAGVSQSPSNKVTEKGKDVELRCDPISGHTALYWYRQSLGQGLEFLIYFQGNSAPDKSGLPSDRFSAERTGGSVSTLTIQRTQQEDSAVYLCASSLSPGLAASYEQYFGPGTRLTVT.